A selection of T cell receptor beta chains follows, all from one sample in a study of cytomegalovirus exposure and HLA in healthy donors. Generated by immunoSEQ multiplex PCR, the TCRdb table keeps only in-frame clones and is missing some. The table lists more than 80,000 clones, approximately 80% of them singletons, with roughly 4.3% in the top ten. Sequencing was carried out using PBMCs. These receptors all stem from a woman aged 40 to 55 in good health and CMV-seropositive. Each CDR3 is given with its conserved first and last residue. The D gene is left open where the match is weak.

V: TRBV11-2; J: TRBJ2-7; D: NA; CDR3: CASSLDRYEQYF
V: TRBV20-1; J: TRBJ2-7; D: NA; CDR3: CSSGSAGEQYF
V: TRBV2; J: TRBJ2-3; D: TRBD2; CDR3: CASPGVGRTDTQYF
V: TRBV15; J: TRBJ1-2; D: NA; CDR3: CATSPTGDLYGYTF
V: TRBV11-2; J: TRBJ2-7; D: TRBD2; CDR3: CASSLGTSEHEQYF
V: TRBV27; J: TRBJ1-5; D: NA; CDR3: CASKVQGFNQPQHF
V: TRBV28; J: TRBJ2-4; D: NA; CDR3: CASSESTDLAKNIQYF
V: TRBV7-2; J: TRBJ2-3; D: TRBD2; CDR3: CASSLGAGGTDTQYF
V: TRBV19; J: TRBJ1-5; D: NA; CDR3: CASSIRSQVNQPQHF
V: TRBV25-1; J: TRBJ2-5; D: TRBD2; CDR3: CASSVSGTTETQYF
V: TRBV7-8; J: TRBJ1-1; D: NA; CDR3: CASIPGGVGTEAFF
V: TRBV18; J: TRBJ1-3; D: TRBD1; CDR3: CASSPLQGEENTIYF
V: TRBV7-9; J: TRBJ2-5; D: NA; CDR3: CASSDQTGGLGETQYF
V: TRBV28; J: TRBJ2-5; D: TRBD2; CDR3: CASSFSREGETQYF
V: TRBV11-3; J: TRBJ2-5; D: TRBD1; CDR3: CASSMGQGGQETQYF